This TCR beta chain was recovered during a study of cytomegalovirus exposure and HLA in healthy donors (dated 2017 in TCRdb). At the level of the whole study: An earlier analysis of 587 of the donors reported approximately 270 Gb of sequence data and around 110 million unique TCR beta sequences from 190 million or so T cells. The study used immunosequencing to profile the T cell repertoires of 666 subjects and linked those repertoires to cytomegalovirus serostatus. HLA typing covered class I and class II loci at four-digit resolution. The study aimed to test whether cataloging public T cell receptors could reveal signatures of past pathogen exposure. Genome-wide SNP genotypes for about 65% of the roughly 670 donors were used in a later genetic analysis, which treated that subset as a discovery cohort. Across approximately 400 genotyped donors of the cohort, an average of about 240,000 unique TCR beta nucleotide sequences per donor were sequenced, and about a sixth of those sequences were non-productive. An earlier analysis of a few hundred of the donors applied high-throughput TCR beta sequencing to assess whether each TCR beta V gene segment acted as functional or pseudogenic. A handful of DR-DQ haplotypes were handled as single units for association and clustering because linkage in the cohort was strong. Besides the first cohort of 666 subjects, a separate validation cohort made up of roughly 120 different subjects was used. A later analysis re-analyzed previously published TCR beta repertoires from 666 donors and added high-resolution HLA genotyping to study TCR occurrence patterns. Rather than drawing on any new phenotypic data, the later analysis identified candidate immune exposures from TCR beta sequences and the way those sequences occurred across donors. All discovery cohort repertoires had been generated using a single sequencing platform. Typing coverage varied by locus: about 629-640 donors for A, B, C, DRB1 and DQB1; roughly 560 for DQA1; about 570 for DPA1; under 490 for DPB1. Of the roughly 400 genotyped donors, over 70% fell in the genetic ancestry cluster associated with self-reported Caucasian donors. Alongside the repertoire data, information on donor age, sex, ethnicity and CMV serostatus was compiled. The study combined high-throughput TCR immunosequencing, statistical association of individual TCRs with disease status, and machine learning to predict cytomegalovirus infection status. An early release covering about 600 HLA-typed donors comprised about 310 gigabases of sequencing data and about 90 million unique TCR sequences.

The method behind the library was the immunoSEQ multiplex PCR assay. For the multiplex PCR, a mixture combining 60 forward primers for TCR Vbeta segments and 13 reverse primers for TCR Jbeta segments was used. The CDR3 region of rearranged TCR beta genes was amplified from genomic DNA by a multiplex PCR assay. The Illumina HiSeq System was used to sequence the amplified TCR beta libraries as 87-base-pair reads. The study's own analysis went as follows. In a later analysis, roughly 80 million unique TCR beta chains were counted across the 690 or so repertoires, and roughly 9.9 million of these chains were shared by at least two donors. To remove PCR and sequencing errors, raw reads were error-corrected and collapsed into unique sequences using a nearest-neighbor algorithm that merged closely related sequences. V, D and J gene segments were assigned by aligning CDR3 sequences to IMGT reference sequences. For a sequence to be retained, a match of at least six nucleotides was required to both a V gene segment and a J gene segment. A rearrangement was called productive if the CDR3 had no stop codons and remained in frame with V and J, and every other rearrangement was called non-productive. CDR3 was defined according to IMGT convention as the region running from the second conserved V-encoded cysteine to the conserved J-encoded phenylalanine. The earlier analysis of about 530 of the donors excluded any sequence lacking an unambiguous match to a single V gene segment. An earlier analysis of a few hundred of the donors classified V segments as functional when productive rearrangements were above 56.7% and as segregating when the standard deviation between donors was above 5%. A statistical classification framework was developed to diagnose cytomegalovirus status using the catalog of TCR beta chain sequences. In a later analysis, V and J genes were assigned by comparing TCR nucleotide sequences against IMGT/GENE-DB human TR gene sequences. The TCRdist pipeline was used in a later analysis to assign CDR3 sequences and most-parsimonious VDJ recombination scenarios. In a later analysis, every TCR beta chain was defined by the combination of its CDR3 amino acid sequence and its V-gene family, and reads without a unique V-gene family were dropped. In a later analysis, fewer than 600 highly shared, low-generation-probability nucleotide sequences were removed to address suspected cross-contamination and a sequencing artifact. In a later analysis, a clonal expansion index was calculated for each public chain from normalized within-repertoire ranks of inferred template counts. A later analysis computed generation probabilities with a VDJ recombination model fitted to out-of-frame rearrangements, and checked the results against IGoR. Hypergeometric tests were used in a later analysis to score TCR-TCR, TCR-HLA and TCR-CMV co-occurrence, with a repertoire-size bias correction applied to the TCR pairs. In a later analysis, false discovery rates were estimated by permuting HLA or CMV assignments 20 times. In a later analysis, co-occurring TCRs were grouped using DBSCAN, with TCRdist sequence similarity added in when clustering inside HLA-allele-positive subsets. For co-occurrence clustering, repertoires with fewer than 30,000 or more than 120,000 public chains were excluded, along with about five repertoires with anomalous nucleotide sharing. The table comes from immuneACCESS by way of TCRdb, which keeps in-frame sequences with V and J called. Part of the clones is missing from these tables; in studies checked, under half for an unresolved V gene and the rest for unknown reasons. That table gives V, J and clone size, and the DNA gave D and trimming. The table for this sample lists some 150,000 clones; 75% to 85% of them were counted only once. The biggest ten clones account for roughly 10% of the sample.

Trimmed from V: 3 bases; trimmed from J: 5 bases; junction bases lacking a gene match: 8. The CDR3 runs 15 amino acids, cysteine and phenylalanine included. Only CDR3 DNA remains: 45 bases, in frame from the first base. Taken from the germline V gene, the CDR1 and CDR2 loops are LGHNA and YSLEER. This clone was seen just once. This clone's antigen is unknown. No much larger clonotype is one base removed from it; base qualities were not supplied. The cohort comprised under 700 healthy bone marrow donors. Cohort members were all nominally healthy when sampled, although unrecorded immune exposures were likely present. The donor tested CMV seropositive and was one of the 289 seropositive cohort members. Each donor provided a peripheral blood sample, and peripheral blood mononuclear cells were used for TCR beta sequencing. Genomic DNA extraction from the blood cell samples was performed with the Qiagen DNeasy Blood Extraction Kit.

Results the study describes overall, beyond this receptor: Sequencing depth was assumed to be roughly uniform across donors in the presence/absence analyses, though that assumption may not hold. It was suggested by the authors that the approach could potentially be generalized to other disease states and immunological phenotypes. According to a later analysis, parvovirus B19, influenza, CMV and Epstein-Barr virus appeared linked to several top co-occurrence clusters. Most TCR sequences were seen in very few donors, while some public TCRs were found in many individuals. At a false discovery rate of 0.05, a later analysis linked under 20,000 TCR beta sequences to specific HLA alleles. According to a later analysis, TCR association rates differed among HLA loci, with DRB1 alleles showing the most associated TCRs and HLA-C alleles showing the fewest. In the study, 164 TCR beta chains were listed as associated with cytomegalovirus. Only TCR beta chains were sequenced in this cohort, and the absence of alpha or paired-chain data limited detectable features. In an earlier analysis of 587 of the donors, most TCR beta V segments appeared in productive rearrangements about 90% or about 30% of the time, broadly matching IMGT annotations. For the cohort, immune exposure information was limited to CMV serostatus. A group of highly shared sequence variants was considered likely to be a technical artifact of the sequencing pipeline. The classifier was reported to diagnose cytomegalovirus status with high specificity and sensitivity in both the original and validation cohorts. HLA typing was unavailable for some donors at each locus, so association tests used only the typed subset. Strong co-occurrence of HLA alleles, especially DR and DQ, made assigning TCR associations to individual alleles difficult. According to a later genetic analysis, donors in an Asian-associated ancestry cluster had fewer N-insertions in productive TCRs than the roughly 700-donor mean. In vitro tests confirmed that a few of the cytomegalovirus-associated TCR beta chains recognize cytomegalovirus antigens. Compared with equally common non-associated chains, HLA-associated TCR beta chains in a later analysis were more clonally expanded and had lower generation probabilities. Approximately 16 rarely observed V segments, including chromosome 9 orphons, were excluded from the earlier analysis of just under 600 of the donors because counts were too low. Linkage disequilibrium might explain the correlated functional status among segregating V segments, but an unknown experimental factor could not be ruled out. A further reported finding was that TCR beta sequences accurately predicted the HLA-A and HLA-B alleles for most subjects in the first cohort. The 87-base-pair reads could not distinguish some IMGT-functional V segments, including TRBV6-2 and TRBV6-3, so those segments were excluded. In a later genetic analysis, a missense DCLRE1C variant was associated with V-gene and J-gene trimming of TCR beta chains, and the association was replicated in an independent cohort. In a later analysis, most CMV-associated TCR beta chains were found to appear HLA-restricted, with HLA associations seemingly driven largely by CMV exposure.

The chain joins TRBV4-3 to TRBJ2-7, and TRBD1 aligns with 9 junction nucleotides. Material for sequencing was PBMCs. This sequence originates from a man in his forties or fifties in good health and CMV-seropositive. The CDR3 amino acid sequence is: CASSHRTGGVDEQYF. The DNA sequence follows: TGCGCCAGCAGCCACCGTACAGGGGGCGTAGACGAGCAGTACTTC.